The present entry profiles one T cell receptor beta chain with its context. Its antigen is not known. The J segment lost 7 bases and the V segment lost 11 bases, leaving 11 bases of the junction unmatched. This CDR3 comprises 14 residues. From germline, CDR1 is ENHRY and CDR2 SYGVKD. The sample originates from a study of Graves' ophthalmopathy and Graves' hyperthyroidism. Study-wide points: The model predicted progression of ophthalmopathy with a sensitivity of roughly 65%, and its specificity was 72.22%.

The authors amplified TCR beta CDR3 regions from RNA transcripts. First-round RT-PCR used HTBI primers; second-round multiplex PCR followed. TCRdb re-called the multiplex PCR reads through MiXCR, storing one row per CDR3 protein. The profile shows 450,000 to 600,000 distinct CDR3 sequences, less than 40% of them singletons. This TCR came from an adult man with Graves' hyperthyroidism. The chain combines TRBV10-3 with TRBJ2-7, with 13 positions matching TRBD2. Specimen: peripheral blood or thyroid tissue (not recorded which). CDR3 loop: CASTTSGGRNEQYF. The CDR3 DNA is TGTGCCTCGACGACTAGCGGGGGGAGAAATGAGCAGTACTTC.